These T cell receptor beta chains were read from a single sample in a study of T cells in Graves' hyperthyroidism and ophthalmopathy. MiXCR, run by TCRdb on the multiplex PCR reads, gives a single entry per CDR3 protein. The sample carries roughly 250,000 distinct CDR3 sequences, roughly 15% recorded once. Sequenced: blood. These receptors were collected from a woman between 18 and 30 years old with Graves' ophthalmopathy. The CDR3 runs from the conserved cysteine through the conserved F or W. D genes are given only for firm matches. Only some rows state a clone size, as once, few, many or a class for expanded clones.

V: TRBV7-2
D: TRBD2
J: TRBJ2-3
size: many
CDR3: CASSLAPSGGKTDTQYF
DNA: TGTGCCAGCAGCTTAGCGCCTAGCGGGGGAAAAACAGATACGCAGTATTTT

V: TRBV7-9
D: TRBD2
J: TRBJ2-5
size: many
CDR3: CASSPREDQETQYF
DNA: TGTGCCAGCAGCCCGCGGGAGGACCAAGAGACCCAGTACTTC

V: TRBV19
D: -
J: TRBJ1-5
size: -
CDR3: CASSILRHQPQHF
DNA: TGTGCCAGTAGTATTCTAAGGCATCAGCCCCAGCATTTT

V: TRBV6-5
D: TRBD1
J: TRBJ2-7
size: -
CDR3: CASSYSVGTGGSYEQYF
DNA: TGTGCCAGCAGTTACTCTGTTGGGACAGGGGGGAGTTACGAGCAGTACTTC

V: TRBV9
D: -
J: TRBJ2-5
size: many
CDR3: CASSPGTHEGTQYF
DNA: TGTGCCAGCAGCCCAGGGACACACGAGGGGACCCAGTACTTC

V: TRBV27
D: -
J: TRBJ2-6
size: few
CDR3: CASRQGYGANVLTF
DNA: TGTGCCAGCAGACAGGGTTACGGGGCCAACGTCCTGACTTTC

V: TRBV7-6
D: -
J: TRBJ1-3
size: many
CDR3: CASSRVSGRGNTIYF
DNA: TGTGCCAGCAGCCGTGTTAGTGGACGAGGAAACACCATATATTTT

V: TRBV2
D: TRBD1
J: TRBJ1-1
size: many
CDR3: CASRGGTGTEAFF
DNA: TGTGCCAGCAGGGGGGGGACAGGGACTGAAGCTTTCTTT

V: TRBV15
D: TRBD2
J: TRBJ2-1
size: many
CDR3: CATSRDVQTSGPQQFF
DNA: TGTGCCACCAGCAGAGATGTACAGACTAGCGGGCCCCAGCAGTTCTTC

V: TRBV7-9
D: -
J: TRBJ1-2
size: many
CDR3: CASSSAGGYTF
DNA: TGTGCCAGCAGCTCGGCTGGAGGCTACACCTTC

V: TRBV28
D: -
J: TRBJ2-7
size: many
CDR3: CASSLSLGRTYEQYF
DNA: TGTGCCAGCAGTTTATCTTTGGGACGTACCTACGAGCAGTACTTC

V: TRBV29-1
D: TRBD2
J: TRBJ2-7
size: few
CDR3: CSLVGTGGPYEQYF
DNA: TGCAGCTTGGTCGGAACGGGAGGGCCCTACGAGCAGTACTTC

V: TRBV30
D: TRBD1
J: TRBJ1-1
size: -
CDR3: CAWSVRGTGGMNTEAFF
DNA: TGTGCCTGGAGTGTACGAGGGACAGGGGGGATGAACACTGAAGCTTTCTTT

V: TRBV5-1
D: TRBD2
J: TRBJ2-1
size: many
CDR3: CASSNGGFAYNEQFF
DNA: TGCGCCAGCAGCAACGGGGGGTTCGCCTACAATGAGCAGTTCTTC

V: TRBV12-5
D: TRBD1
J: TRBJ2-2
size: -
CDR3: CASGLRQGNTGELFF
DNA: TGTGCTAGTGGTTTGAGACAGGGCAACACCGGGGAGCTGTTTTTT

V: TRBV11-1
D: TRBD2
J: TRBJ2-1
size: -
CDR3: CASSFGLAGGGYNEQFF
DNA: TGTGCCAGCAGCTTCGGACTAGCGGGAGGAGGGTACAATGAGCAGTTCTTC

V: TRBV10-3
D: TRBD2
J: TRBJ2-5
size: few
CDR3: CAISEAELAGVETQYF
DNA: TGTGCCATCAGTGAGGCCGAACTAGCGGGGGTAGAGACCCAGTACTTC

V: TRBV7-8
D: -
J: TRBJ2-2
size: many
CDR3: CASSLRGETGELFF
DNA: TGTGCCAGCAGCTTAAGGGGGGAAACCGGGGAGCTGTTTTTT

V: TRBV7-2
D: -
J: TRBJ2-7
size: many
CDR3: CASGQQGVAGSEQYF
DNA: TGTGCCAGCGGACAACAGGGGGTAGCGGGAAGCGAGCAGTACTTC

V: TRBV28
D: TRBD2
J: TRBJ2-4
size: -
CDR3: CASSGTSGAKNIQYF
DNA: TGTGCCAGCAGTGGGACTAGCGGGGCTAAAAACATTCAGTACTTC

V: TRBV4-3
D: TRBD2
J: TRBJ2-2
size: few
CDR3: CASSQESSGRSTGELFF
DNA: TGCGCCAGCAGCCAAGAGTCTAGCGGGAGATCTACCGGGGAGCTGTTTTTT

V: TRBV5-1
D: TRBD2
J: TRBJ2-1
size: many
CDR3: CASSLLAGAFNEQFF
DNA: TGCGCCAGCAGCTTACTAGCGGGGGCGTTTAATGAGCAGTTCTTC

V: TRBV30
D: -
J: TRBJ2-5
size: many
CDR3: CAQRGGGPWETQYF
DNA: TGTGCCCAAAGGGGGGGCGGTCCTTGGGAGACCCAGTACTTC

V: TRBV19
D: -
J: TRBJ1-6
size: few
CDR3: CASSISTSGVYNSPLHF
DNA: TGTGCCAGTAGTATATCAACCTCCGGAGTCTATAATTCACCCCTCCACTTT

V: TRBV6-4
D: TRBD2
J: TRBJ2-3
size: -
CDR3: CASSQLAGGTDTQYF
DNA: TGTGCCAGCAGCCAACTAGCGGGGGGCACAGATACGCAGTATTTT

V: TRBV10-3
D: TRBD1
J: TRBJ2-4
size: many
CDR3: CAISVDRVAKNIQYF
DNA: TGTGCCATCAGCGTGGACAGGGTGGCCAAAAACATTCAGTACTTC

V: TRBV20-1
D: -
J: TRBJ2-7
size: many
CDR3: CSAGRDTYYEQYF
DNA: TGCAGTGCTGGCCGGGACACCTACTACGAGCAGTACTTC

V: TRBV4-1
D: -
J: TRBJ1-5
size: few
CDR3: CASSHPRGYSNQPQHF
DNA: TGCGCCAGCAGCCACCCAAGGGGGTATAGCAATCAGCCCCAGCATTTT

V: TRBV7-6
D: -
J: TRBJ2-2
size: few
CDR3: CASSLALDTGELFF
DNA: TGTGCCAGCAGCTTAGCGTTGGACACCGGGGAGCTGTTTTTT